This T cell receptor beta chain was identified during a study of patients and donors after allogeneic stem cell transplantation. MiXCR was run by TCRdb on the RT-PCR reads, yielding one entry per CDR3 protein. The table includes some 200,000 distinct CDR3 sequences, roughly two fifths detected once. This clonotype was seen only a few times. The CDR3 length is 11 residues. CDR1 SQVTM and CDR2 ANQGSEA come from the germline V gene. V lost 7 bases, J lost 10 bases, and 6 bases stayed unmatched. The sequenced material came from blood, either unsorted or a sorted T cell fraction (not recorded which). The genes are TRBV29-1 and TRBJ1-1; 10 bases agree with TRBD1. The sequence derives from a human donor who was either an allogeneic HSCT recipient or a stem cell or donor lymphocyte infusion donor (not recorded which). It is not recorded whose cells these are; they may come from a transplant donor. The CDR3 loop is CSGETGGSAFF. The CDR3 coding sequence is TGCAGCGGGGAGACAGGGGGCTCAGCTTTCTTT.